The present entry profiles one T cell receptor beta chain with its context. Methods used by the authors: Amplification from reference gene primers served as the basis for estimated nucleated cell counts. Data came from immunoSEQ multiplex PCR; TCRdb stores just in-frame clones and leaves some out. V and J calls and clone size are copied from that table; D and trimming were computed from the DNA. The top ten clones hold 2.3% of a sample with 250,000 to 300,000 clones, approximately 91% of them seen once. This entry belongs to a study of blood T cell repertoires in COVID-19. Study details: COVID-19 samples from acute and convalescent phases originated in the United States, Italy and Spain. PBMCs, B-cell-depleted T cells, or T cells were the source of the cDNA or gDNA that made up the material.

Participants were aged roughly 18 to 100 years from 24 US areas. This CDR3 contains 18 residues. CDR1 and CDR2 (germline): MNHEY, SMNVEV (reference sequence). The trim removed 1 base at V and 2 bases at J, leaving 10 bases unmatched. Sequencing was done on a sample of PBMCs or T cells enriched from blood (not recorded which). The clonotype originates from a woman in her thirties or forties with acute COVID-19. J is TRBJ2-1 and V is TRBV27; 8 nucleotides agree with TRBD1. The CDR3: CASSLLSETGDPYNEQFF. The CDR3 nucleotides read TGTGCCAGCAGTTTATTATCAGAGACAGGGGACCCCTACAATGAGCAGTTCTTC.